Sequencing of this TCR beta chain was carried out in a study of T-cell memory formation after mild COVID-19. Study background: TCR clusters were largely donor specific. Broader study findings: Confirmation was lacking for SARS-CoV-2 specificity of second-wave clones that peaked on day 37. Later expanders leaned CD4+, whereas clones that contracted between day 15 and 85 were balanced CD4/CD8.

Germline CDR1 and CDR2: SGHDN and FVKESK. The CDR3 loop spans 12 amino acids. The V gene lost 4 bases and the J gene lost 12 bases, with 13 bases spanning the gap. TCRdb redid the calling of the 5' RACE reads with MiXCR, one entry per CDR3 protein. The profile shows over 50,000 distinct CDR3 sequences, around 9.7% of them singletons. In the case of this clonotype: Its specificity is not known.

The chain uses TRBV14 and TRBJ2-4; no reliable D call. The sequence was obtained from an adult woman who had mild COVID-19 (a few samples of this study predate the infection). Cell type and time point are not known. The sample consisted of PBMCs or a T cell subset sorted from them (not recorded which). The CDR3 DNA reads TGTGCCAGCAGCCCCGACAACAGTCGTCAGTACTTC. Translating gives CASSPDNSRQYF.